The clone carrying this T cell receptor beta chain was detected ten times or more. The record originates from a study of T cell repertoires in cytomegalovirus infection. The CDR3 loop spans 16 amino acids. The germline gives CDR1 SGHTA, CDR2 FQGNSA. V trimming: 6 bases; J trimming: 5 bases; junction bases outside the gene matches: 13. TCRdb reprocessed the reads via MiXCR and lists one record per CDR3 protein. Among approximately 180,000 distinct CDR3 sequences listed, roughly 9.8% were seen once. Specimen: PBMCs. The sequence derives from a human donor in good health (CMV status not recorded). Some clones in this sample may be carry-over from other donors' samples. The chain is built from TRBV7-2 and TRBJ2-3; 8 nucleotides agree with TRBD2. This CDR3 reads CASSERWREAGDTQYF. The CDR3 nucleotides are TGTGCCAGCAGTGAACGGTGGCGGGAGGCCGGAGATACGCAGTATTTT.